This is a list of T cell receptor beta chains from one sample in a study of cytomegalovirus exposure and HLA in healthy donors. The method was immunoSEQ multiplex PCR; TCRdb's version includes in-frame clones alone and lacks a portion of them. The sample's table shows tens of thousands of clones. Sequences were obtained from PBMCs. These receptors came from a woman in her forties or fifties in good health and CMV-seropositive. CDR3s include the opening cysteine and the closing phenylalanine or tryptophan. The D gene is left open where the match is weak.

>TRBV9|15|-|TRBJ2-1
TGTGCCAGCAGCGTGGGGAGTAGCTCCTACAATGAGCAGTTCTTC
CASSVGSSSYNEQFF
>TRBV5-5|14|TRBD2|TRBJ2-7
TGTGCCAGCAGCTTTAGACTAGCGGGTGGCGAGCAGTACTTC
CASSFRLAGGEQYF
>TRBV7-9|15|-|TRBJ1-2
TGTGCCAGCAGCTTTAGGACAGCCCAGGGCTATGGCTACACCTTC
CASSFRTAQGYGYTF
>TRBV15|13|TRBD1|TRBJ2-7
TGTGCCACCAGCAGAGACAGGGGGAGCGAGCAGTACTTC
CATSRDRGSEQYF
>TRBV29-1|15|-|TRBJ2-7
TGCAGCGCACACGGCGGGTCGGGGATACTCGACGAGCAGTACTTC
CSAHGGSGILDEQYF
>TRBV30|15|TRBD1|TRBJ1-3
TGTGCCTGGGGGAGTACCGGGACAGGAGGAAACACCATATATTTT
CAWGSTGTGGNTIYF
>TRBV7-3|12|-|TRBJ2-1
TGTGCCAGCAGCTTACGGGACAATGAGCAGTTCTTC
CASSLRDNEQFF
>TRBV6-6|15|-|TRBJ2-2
TGTGCCACCGGTGATAGCGGCCTTCCCACCGGGGAGCTGTTTTTT
CATGDSGLPTGELFF
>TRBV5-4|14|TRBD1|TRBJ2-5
TGTGCCAGCAGCTGGGACAGGGGGGGAAAGACCCAGTACTTC
CASSWDRGGKTQYF
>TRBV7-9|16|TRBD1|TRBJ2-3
TGTGCCAGCAGCTTATGGACAGGGGGCGGCGTGGGTACGCAGTATTTT
CASSLWTGGGVGTQYF
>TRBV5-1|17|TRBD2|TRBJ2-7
TGCGCCAGCAGCCCCCGACTAGCGGGAGGGCCAAGACACGAGCAGTACTTC
CASSPRLAGGPRHEQYF
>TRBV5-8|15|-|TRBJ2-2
TGTGCCAGCAGCTTGGGGAGAATGAACACCGGGGAGCTGTTTTTT
CASSLGRMNTGELFF
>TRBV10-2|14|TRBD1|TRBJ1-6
TGCGCCAGCAGGGGGGGACAGGGTTTGTCACCCCTCCACTTT
CASRGGQGLSPLHF
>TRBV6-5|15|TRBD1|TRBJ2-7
TGTGCCAGCAGCAACGTGGGGACAGGGAGCGACGAGCAGTACTTC
CASSNVGTGSDEQYF
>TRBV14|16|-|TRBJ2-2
TGTGCCAGCAGCCAAGATGAGGGCTTATTCACCGGGGAGCTGTTTTTT
CASSQDEGLFTGELFF
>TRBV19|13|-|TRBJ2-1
TGTGCCAGTAGTGCCCCAGGGGTAAATGAGCAGTTCTTC
CASSAPGVNEQFF
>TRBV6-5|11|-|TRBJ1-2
TGTGCCAGCAGTTACATTAGTCGCTACACCTTC
CASSYISRYTF
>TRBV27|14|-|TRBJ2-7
TGTGCCAGCAGTTTATCCTGGAGCTCCTACGAGCAGTACTTC
CASSLSWSSYEQYF
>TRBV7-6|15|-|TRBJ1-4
TGTGCCAGCAGCCCCTTTGCGATACGTAATGAAAAACTGTTTTTT
CASSPFAIRNEKLFF
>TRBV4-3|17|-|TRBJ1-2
TGCGCCAGCAGCCAAGCCTGGGGAATACAGGATAACTATGGCTACACCTTC
CASSQAWGIQDNYGYTF
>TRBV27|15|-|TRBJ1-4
TGTGCCAGCAGAGGGGCAGGGATGACTAATGAAAAACTGTTTTTT
CASRGAGMTNEKLFF
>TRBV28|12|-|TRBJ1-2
TGTGCCAGCGGAGGGGTCGTGGATGGCTACACCTTC
CASGGVVDGYTF
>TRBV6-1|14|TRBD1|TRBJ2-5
TGTGCCAGCAGTCCGGGACAGTCCCAAGAGACCCAGTACTTC
CASSPGQSQETQYF
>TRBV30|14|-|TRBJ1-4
TGTGCCTGGAGTCCGACAGAAATCGGTGAAAAACTGTTTTTT
CAWSPTEIGEKLFF
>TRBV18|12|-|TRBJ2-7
TGTGCCAGCTCAACTAACAGGGACGAGCAGTACTTC
CASSTNRDEQYF
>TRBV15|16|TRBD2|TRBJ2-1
TGTGCCACCAGCAGAGTAGCGGGAGGGGGGTTCAATGAGCAGTTCTTC
CATSRVAGGGFNEQFF
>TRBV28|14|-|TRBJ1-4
TGTGCCAGCAGAACTGGACTGACTAATGAAAAACTGTTTTTT
CASRTGLTNEKLFF
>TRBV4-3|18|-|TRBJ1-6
TGCGCCAGCAGCCAAGCGACAGGCTCCGATGCCTATAATTCACCCCTCCACTTT
CASSQATGSDAYNSPLHF
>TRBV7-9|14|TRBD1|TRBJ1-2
TGTGCCAGCAGCAAGATAGGGGGCGTCTATGGCTACACCTTC
CASSKIGGVYGYTF
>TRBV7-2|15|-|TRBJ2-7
TGTGCCAGCAGCCCCAGCGCTGTGGTATCTTACGAGCAGTACTTC
CASSPSAVVSYEQYF
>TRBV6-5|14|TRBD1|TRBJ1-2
TGTGCCAGCAGTTACAGGCAGGGGGCGCGCGGCTACACCTTC
CASSYRQGARGYTF
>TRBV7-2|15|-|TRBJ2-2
TGTGCCAGCAGCTTATTAGGACAGATCACCGGGGAGCTGTTTTTT
CASSLLGQITGELFF
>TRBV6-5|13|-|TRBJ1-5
TGTGCCAGCAGTTCCCGGTTCAATCAGCCCCAGCATTTT
CASSSRFNQPQHF
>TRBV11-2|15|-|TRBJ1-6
TGCGCCAGCAGCGCCGGAGGGCGGAATAATTCACCCCTCCACTTT
CASSAGGRNNSPLHF
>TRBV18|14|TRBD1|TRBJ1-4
TGTGCCAGCTCACCACCGGGACAGATGGAAAAACTGTTTTTT
CASSPPGQMEKLFF
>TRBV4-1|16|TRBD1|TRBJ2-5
TGCGCCAGCAGCCAAGCACAAGGGACAGCCCAAGAGACCCAGTACTTC
CASSQAQGTAQETQYF
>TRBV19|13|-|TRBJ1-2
TGTGCCAGTAGTATGCAGGGATGGTATGGCTACACCTTC
CASSMQGWYGYTF
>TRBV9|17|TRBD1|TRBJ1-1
TGTGCCAGCAGCGTAGAGGCCCGGACAGGGGGAGTCACTGAAGCTTTCTTT
CASSVEARTGGVTEAFF
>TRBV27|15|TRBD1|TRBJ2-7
TGTGCCAGCTTAGGGGGCCGAGGTGCCTCCTACGAGCAGTACTTC
CASLGGRGASYEQYF
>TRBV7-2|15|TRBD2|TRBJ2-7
TGTGCCAGCAGCTTAGAAGCTAGCGGATCCTACGAGCAGTACTTC
CASSLEASGSYEQYF
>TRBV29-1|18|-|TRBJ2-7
TGCAGCGTTGAAGCGGGGGGCCGGCAGCGGGGTTCGATTTACGAGCAGTACTTC
CSVEAGGRQRGSIYEQYF
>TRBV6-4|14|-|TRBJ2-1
TGTGCCAGCAGTGACGACGGAGGGTACAATGAGCAGTTCTTC
CASSDDGGYNEQFF
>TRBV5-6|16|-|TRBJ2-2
TGTGCCAGCAGCTTCGACACTAGCTCCTACACCGGGGAGCTGTTTTTT
CASSFDTSSYTGELFF
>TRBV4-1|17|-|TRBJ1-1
TGCGCCAGCAGCCAAGATAACGGGGTTACGATGAACACTGAAGCTTTCTTT
CASSQDNGVTMNTEAFF
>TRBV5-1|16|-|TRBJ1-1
TGCGCCAGCAGCCCGAGGGGGGGGCCAACGAACACTGAAGCTTTCTTT
CASSPRGGPTNTEAFF
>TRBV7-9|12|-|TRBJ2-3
TGTGCCAGCAGGAGATCCACAGATACGCAGTATTTT
CASRRSTDTQYF
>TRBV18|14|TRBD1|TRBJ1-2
TGTGCCAGCTTACGACAGGGTGCCCACTATGGCTACACCTTC
CASLRQGAHYGYTF
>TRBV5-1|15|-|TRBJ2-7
TGCGCCAGCAGCCCTCTTACGACAGCCACCTACGAGCAGTACTTC
CASSPLTTATYEQYF
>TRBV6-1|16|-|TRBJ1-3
TGTGCCAGCAGTGATGGAGTGGTCTTCTCTGGAAACACCATATATTTT
CASSDGVVFSGNTIYF
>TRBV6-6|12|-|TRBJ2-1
TGTGCCAGCAGCCCCCAGGGCAATGAGCAGTTCTTC
CASSPQGNEQFF
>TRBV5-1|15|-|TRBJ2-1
TGCGCCAGCAGCGCGGGACAGCTAGTTTACAATGAGCAGTTCTTC
CASSAGQLVYNEQFF
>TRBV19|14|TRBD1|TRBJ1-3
TGTGCCAGTAATGACAGGGGCGCTGGAAACACCATATATTTT
CASNDRGAGNTIYF
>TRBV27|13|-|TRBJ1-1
TGTGCCAGCAGTCGGAGTTGGAGCACTGAAGCTTTCTTT
CASSRSWSTEAFF
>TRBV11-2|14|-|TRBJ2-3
TGTGCCAGCAGCTTACTAGCAGTCACAGATACGCAGTATTTT
CASSLLAVTDTQYF
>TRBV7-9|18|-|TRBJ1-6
TGTGCCAGCAGCTTAAATGGCGGGGCGAGCTCCTATAATTCACCCCTCCACTTT
CASSLNGGASSYNSPLHF